This T cell receptor beta chain stems from a study of shared clonotypes between healthy human individuals. Profiling relied on immunoSEQ multiplex PCR, and the TCRdb table lists in-frame clones only, not all of them. The table shows roughly 2.5 million clones, with 85% to 95% occurring only once. Germline V gives CDR1 MNHEY, CDR2 SVGAGI. CDR3 size: 15 residues. V shed 5 bases and J shed 6 bases, with 14 bases lying between them. The clonotype was recovered from a man younger than 35 in good health. Specimen: naive CD4+ T cells sorted from blood. Subset meaning: CD45RA+ positively selected. J is TRBJ1-6 and V is TRBV6-5, with unresolved D. DNA of the CDR3: TGTGCCAGCAGTCTCTCAGGATCCCCTAATTCACCCCTCCACTTT. It specifies CASSLSGSPNSPLHF.